The entry below describes one TCR beta chain. This sample is drawn from a study of shared clonotypes between healthy human individuals. The CDR3 spans 15 residues. Germline V lookup: CDR1 ENHRY, CDR2 SYGVKD. V lost 5 bases, J lost 2 bases, and 13 bases lay in between. The data were produced by immunoSEQ multiplex PCR, yet TCRdb's version contains in-frame clones alone and is incomplete. The profile shows about 600,000 clones, roughly 97% of them singletons. The sequence derives from a woman in her thirties in good health. Sequenced sample: naive CD4+ T cells sorted from blood. The subset is: CD45RA+ positively selected. The chain uses TRBV10-3 and TRBJ1-5; D unclear. CDR3: CAISWMAGRNQPQHF. CDR3 nucleotides: TGTGCCATCAGTTGGATGGCAGGTCGCAATCAGCCCCAGCATTTT.